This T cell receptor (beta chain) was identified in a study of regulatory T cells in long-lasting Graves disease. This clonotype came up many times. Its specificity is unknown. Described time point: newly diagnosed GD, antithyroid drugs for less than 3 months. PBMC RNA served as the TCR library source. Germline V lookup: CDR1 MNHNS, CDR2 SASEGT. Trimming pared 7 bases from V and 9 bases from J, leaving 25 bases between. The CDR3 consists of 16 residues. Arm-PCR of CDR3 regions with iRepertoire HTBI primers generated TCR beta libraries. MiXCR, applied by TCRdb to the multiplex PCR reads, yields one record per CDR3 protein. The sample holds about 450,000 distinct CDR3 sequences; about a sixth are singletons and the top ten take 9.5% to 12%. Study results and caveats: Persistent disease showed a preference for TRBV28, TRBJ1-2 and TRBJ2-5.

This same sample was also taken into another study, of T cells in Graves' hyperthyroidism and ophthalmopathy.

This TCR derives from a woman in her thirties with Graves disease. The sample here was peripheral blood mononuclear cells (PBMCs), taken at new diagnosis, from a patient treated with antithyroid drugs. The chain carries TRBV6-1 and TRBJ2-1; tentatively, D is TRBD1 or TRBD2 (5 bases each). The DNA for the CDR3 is TGTGCCAGCACTCTAATCAGCGAGCTGGGACCGACTGAGCAGTTCTTC. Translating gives CASTLISELGPTEQFF.